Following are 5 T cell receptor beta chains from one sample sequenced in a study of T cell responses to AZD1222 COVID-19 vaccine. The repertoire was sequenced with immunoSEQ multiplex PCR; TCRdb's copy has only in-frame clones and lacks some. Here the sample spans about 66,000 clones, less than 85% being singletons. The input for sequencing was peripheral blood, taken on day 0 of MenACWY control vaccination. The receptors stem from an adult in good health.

CDR3 DNA: TGTGCTAGTGGTTTTCGGGTACAAGAGACCCAGTACTTC. Amino acids: CASGFRVQETQYF. This chain joins TRBV12-5 and TRBJ2-5; D is uncertain. There are 13 residues in the CDR3. Germline loops: CDR1 LGHNT, CDR2 FRNRAP. The V end was cut by 3 bases, the J end by 2 bases, with 7 bases between. Drawing the rest from reference TRBV12-5 and TRBJ2-5, the complete variable domain is DARVTQTPRHKVTEMGQEVTMRCQPILGHNTVFWYRQTMMQGLELLAYFRNRAPLDDSGMPKDRFSAEMPDATLATLKIQPSEPRDSAVYFCASGFRVQETQYFGPGTRLLVL.

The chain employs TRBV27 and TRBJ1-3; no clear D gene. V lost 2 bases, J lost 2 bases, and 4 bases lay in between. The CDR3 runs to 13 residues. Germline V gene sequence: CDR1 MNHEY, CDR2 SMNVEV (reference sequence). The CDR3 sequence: CASSLDAGNTIYF. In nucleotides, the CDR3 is TGTGCCAGCAGTTTAGATGCTGGAAACACCATATATTTT.

The DNA for the CDR3 is TGTGCCAGCAGCGCCCGTGCCCCGGAGCCGGAGACCCAGTACTTC. Its protein product is CASSARAPEPETQYF. The chain carries TRBV5-8 and TRBJ2-5, with D unresolved. Looked up from germline, CDR1 is SGHTS and CDR2 is YDEGEE. Trimming stripped 4 bases from V and 5 bases from J, with 18 bases between. The CDR3 is 15 residues long.

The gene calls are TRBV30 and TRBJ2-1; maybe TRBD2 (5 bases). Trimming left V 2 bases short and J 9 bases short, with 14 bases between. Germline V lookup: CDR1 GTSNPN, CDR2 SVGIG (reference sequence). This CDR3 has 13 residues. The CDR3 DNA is TGTGCCTGGAGTCCCCATAGTCGGGGTGAGCAGTTCTTC. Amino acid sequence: CAWSPHSRGEQFF.

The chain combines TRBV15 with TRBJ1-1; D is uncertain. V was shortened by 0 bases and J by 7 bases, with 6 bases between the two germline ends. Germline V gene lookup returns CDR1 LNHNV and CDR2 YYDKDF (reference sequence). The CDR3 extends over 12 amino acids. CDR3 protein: CATSRDRHEAFF. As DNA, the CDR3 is TGTGCCACCAGCAGAGACCGGCATGAAGCTTTCTTT.